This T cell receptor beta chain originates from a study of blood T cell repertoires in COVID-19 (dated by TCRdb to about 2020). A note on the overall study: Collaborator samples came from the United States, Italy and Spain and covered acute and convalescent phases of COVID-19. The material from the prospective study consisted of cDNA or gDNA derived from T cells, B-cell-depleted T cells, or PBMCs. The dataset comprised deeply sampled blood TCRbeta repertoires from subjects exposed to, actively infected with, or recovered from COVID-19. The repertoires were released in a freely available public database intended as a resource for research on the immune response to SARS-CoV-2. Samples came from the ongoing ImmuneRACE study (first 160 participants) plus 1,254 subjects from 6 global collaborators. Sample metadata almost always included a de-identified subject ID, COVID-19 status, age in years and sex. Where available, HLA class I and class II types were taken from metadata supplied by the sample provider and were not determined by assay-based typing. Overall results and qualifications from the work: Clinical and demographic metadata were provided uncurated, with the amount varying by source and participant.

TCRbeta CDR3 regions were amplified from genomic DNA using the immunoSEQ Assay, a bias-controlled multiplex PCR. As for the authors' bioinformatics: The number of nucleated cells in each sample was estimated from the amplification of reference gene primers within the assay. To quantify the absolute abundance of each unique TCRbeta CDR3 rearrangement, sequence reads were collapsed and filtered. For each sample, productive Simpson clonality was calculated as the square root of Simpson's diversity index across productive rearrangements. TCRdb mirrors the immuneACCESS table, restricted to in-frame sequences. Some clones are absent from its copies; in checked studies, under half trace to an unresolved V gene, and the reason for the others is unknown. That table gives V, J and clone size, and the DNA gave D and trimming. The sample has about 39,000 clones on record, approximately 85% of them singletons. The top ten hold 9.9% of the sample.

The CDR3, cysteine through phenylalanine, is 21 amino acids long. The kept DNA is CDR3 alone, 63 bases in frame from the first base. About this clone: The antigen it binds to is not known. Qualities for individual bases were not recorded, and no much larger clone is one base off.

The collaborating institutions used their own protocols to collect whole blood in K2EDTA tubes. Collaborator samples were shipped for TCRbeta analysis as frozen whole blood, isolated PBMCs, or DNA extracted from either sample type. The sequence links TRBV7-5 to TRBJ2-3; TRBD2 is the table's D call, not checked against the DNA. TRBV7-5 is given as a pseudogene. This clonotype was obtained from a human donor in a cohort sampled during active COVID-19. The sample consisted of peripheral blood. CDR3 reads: CARSLASTSGRKGGDTDTQYF. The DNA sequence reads TGTGCCAGAAGCTTAGCAAGTACTAGCGGGAGGAAAGGTGGGGACACAGATACGCAGTATTTT.